The entry below gives a single TCR beta chain sequence along with its context. In the study's own analysis: The assay estimated nucleated cells by amplifying reference gene primers. Clones were sequenced by immunoSEQ multiplex PCR, and TCRdb holds only the in-frame ones, with some missing. V and J calls and clone size are those listed in that table; D and trimming were worked out from the DNA. Of under 100,000 clones listed, roughly 80% are singletons. This sample was taken from a study of blood T cell repertoires in COVID-19. For the study at large: Acute-phase and convalescent COVID-19 samples originated in the United States, Italy and Spain.

Unmatched junction bases numbered 6, after V lost 6 bases and J lost 5 bases. This CDR3 comprises 13 residues. Germline loops: CDR1 MNHEY, CDR2 SVGEGT. The clonotype was recovered from a man at least 80 years old with active or convalescent COVID-19. The chain joins TRBV6-2 or TRBV6-3 to TRBJ2-7, with 8 bases lining up with TRBD1. The source material was peripheral blood. Here the CDR3 reads CASSNGQGNEQYF. CDR3 coding DNA: TGTGCCAGCAGCAATGGACAGGGCAACGAGCAGTACTTC.